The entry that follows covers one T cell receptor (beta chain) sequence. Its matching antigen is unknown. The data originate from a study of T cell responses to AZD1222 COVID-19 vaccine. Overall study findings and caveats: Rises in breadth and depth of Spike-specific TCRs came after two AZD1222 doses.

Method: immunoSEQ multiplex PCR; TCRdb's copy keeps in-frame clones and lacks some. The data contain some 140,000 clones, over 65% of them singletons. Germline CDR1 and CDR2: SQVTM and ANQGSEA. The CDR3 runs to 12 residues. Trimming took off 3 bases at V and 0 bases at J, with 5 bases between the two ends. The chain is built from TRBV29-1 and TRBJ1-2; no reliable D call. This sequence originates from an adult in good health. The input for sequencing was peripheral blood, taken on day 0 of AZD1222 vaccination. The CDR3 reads CSVDGTNYGYTF. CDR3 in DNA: TGCAGCGTTGACGGCACTAACTATGGCTACACCTTC.